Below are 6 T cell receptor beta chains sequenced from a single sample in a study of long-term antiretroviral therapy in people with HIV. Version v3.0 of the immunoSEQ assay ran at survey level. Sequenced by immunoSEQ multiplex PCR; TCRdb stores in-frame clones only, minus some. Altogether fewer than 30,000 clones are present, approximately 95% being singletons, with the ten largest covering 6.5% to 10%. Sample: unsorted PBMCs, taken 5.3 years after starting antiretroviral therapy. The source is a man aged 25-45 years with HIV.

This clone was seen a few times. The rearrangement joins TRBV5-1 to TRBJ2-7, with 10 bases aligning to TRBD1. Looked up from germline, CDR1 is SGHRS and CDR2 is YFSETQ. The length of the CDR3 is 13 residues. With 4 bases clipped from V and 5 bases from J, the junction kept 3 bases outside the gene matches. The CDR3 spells CASSRQGADEQYF. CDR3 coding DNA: TGCGCCAGCAGCAGACAGGGGGCAGACGAGCAGTACTTC.

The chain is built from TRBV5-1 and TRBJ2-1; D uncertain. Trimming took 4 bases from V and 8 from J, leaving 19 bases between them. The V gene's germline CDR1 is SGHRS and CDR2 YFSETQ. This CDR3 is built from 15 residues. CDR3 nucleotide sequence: TGCGCCAGCAGCACGAGCCCTGACCGAATCCATGAGCAGTTCTTC. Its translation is CASSTSPDRIHEQFF.

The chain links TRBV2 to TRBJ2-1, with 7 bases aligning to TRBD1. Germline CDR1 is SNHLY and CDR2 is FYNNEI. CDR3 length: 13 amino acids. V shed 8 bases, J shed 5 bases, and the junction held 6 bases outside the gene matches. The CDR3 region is CASLATGDNEQFF. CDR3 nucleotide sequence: TGTGCCAGCCTAGCAACAGGGGACAATGAGCAGTTCTTC.

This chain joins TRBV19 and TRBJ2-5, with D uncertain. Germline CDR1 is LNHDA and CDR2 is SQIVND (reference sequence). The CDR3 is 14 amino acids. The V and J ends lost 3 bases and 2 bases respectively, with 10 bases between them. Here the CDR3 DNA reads TGTGCCAGTAGTATTCAGCTAATTCAAGAGACCCAGTACTTC. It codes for CASSIQLIQETQYF.

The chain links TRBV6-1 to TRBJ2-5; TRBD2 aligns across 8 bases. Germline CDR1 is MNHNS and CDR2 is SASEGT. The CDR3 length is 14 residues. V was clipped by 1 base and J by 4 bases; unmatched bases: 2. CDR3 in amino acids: CASSEGRGGETQYF. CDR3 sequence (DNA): TGTGCCAGCAGTGAAGGACGGGGGGGAGAGACCCAGTACTTC.

The CDR3 here is CASSIGYDYEQYF. The CDR3 DNA is TGTGCCAGCAGTATAGGGTACGACTACGAGCAGTACTTC. The chain links TRBV6-5 to TRBJ2-7; D remains unclear. V was clipped by 5 bases and J by 3 bases, with 11 bases between them. Germline loops: CDR1 MNHEY, CDR2 SVGAGI. The CDR3 loop spans 13 amino acids.